These 8 T cell receptor beta chains were sequenced from one sample in a study of CD8 T cells in ankylosing spondylitis. General study findings and limits: One TCR beta motif, made up of 7 or 8 highly homologous variants, appeared characteristic of ankylosing spondylitis blood.

Each CDR3 protein is one row after TCRdb ran MiXCR on the 5' RACE reads. The table has 670,000 or so distinct CDR3 sequences, 19% seen once. No cognate antigen is known for these TCRs. Sequencing was carried out using blood, either unsorted or a sorted T cell fraction (not recorded which). The source is a male donor with ankylosing spondylitis.

This clonotype was recorded a few times. The rearrangement links TRBV19 to TRBJ2-1, with D perhaps matching TRBD1 (6 bases). CDR3 size: 14 residues. Per the germline V gene, CDR1 is LNHDA and CDR2 is SQIVND (reference sequence). Between the trimmed V and J ends, which lost 5 bases and 11 bases, there was a span of 19 bases. In DNA, the CDR3 is TGTGCCAGTAGTCTCCGACAGGTGTGGGATCAGCAGTTCTTC. This gives the protein CASSLRQVWDQQFF.

This clonotype was seen only a few times. The genes are TRBV27 and TRBJ2-1; 11 nucleotides agree with TRBD2. V trimming: 3 bases; J trimming: 7 bases; junction bases outside the gene matches: 11. The germline gives CDR1 MNHEY, CDR2 SMNVEV (reference sequence). The CDR3 runs 17 residues. The CDR3 protein is CASSLTVTSGGGNEQFF. The DNA for the CDR3 is TGTGCCAGCAGTTTGACGGTTACTAGCGGGGGTGGGAATGAGCAGTTCTTC.

This clonotype was counted only a few times. The genes are TRBV7-2 and TRBJ1-2; 7 bases match TRBD1. Germline CDR1 and CDR2: SGHTA and FQGNSA. The J segment lost 8 bases and the V segment lost 4 bases, leaving 7 bases of the junction unmatched. The CDR3 spans 13 residues. In DNA, the CDR3 is TGTGCCAGCAGCTCGTTATACAGGGGAGGCTACACCTTC. This gives the protein CASSSLYRGGYTF.

The chain links TRBV30 to TRBJ1-1; possibly TRBD1 for D (5 bases). The length of the CDR3 is 11 residues. Trimming removed 6 bases at V and 3 bases at J, with 8 bases between. CDR1 is GTSNPN and CDR2 is SVGIG in the germline V gene (reference sequence). The CDR3 is CACATDTEAFF. The CDR3 nucleotides read TGTGCCTGTGCGACAGACACTGAAGCTTTCTTT.

The chain is built from TRBV13 and TRBJ2-7; 9 positions match TRBD1. J was trimmed by 9 bases and V by 4 bases; bases with no gene match: 13. CDR1 is PRHDT and CDR2 is FYEKMQ in the germline V gene (reference sequence). The CDR3 has 15 residues. The CDR3 DNA reads as TGTGCCAGCAGCTCGGGACAGGGCCACTCAGCAAGGCAGTACTTC. Protein product: CASSSGQGHSARQYF.

This clonotype has a handful of counts. The chain has TRBV5-1 and TRBJ2-3; D uncertain. This CDR3 is 15 amino acids long. V lost 2 bases to trimming and J lost 1 base, with 11 bases between them. Germline CDR1 reads SGHRS; CDR2 reads YFSETQ. CDR3 sequence reads: CASSFAPTRTDTQYF. CDR3 sequence (DNA): TGCGCCAGCAGCTTTGCCCCGACTCGCACAGATACGCAGTATTTT.

The chain joins TRBV20-1 to TRBJ2-7; 10 positions agree with TRBD2. Germline CDR1 reads DFQATT; CDR2 reads SNEGSKA (reference sequence). There are 14 residues in the CDR3. Germline trimming cut 6 bases from V and 3 bases from J; bases unmatched to any gene: 8. Written as DNA, the CDR3 is TGCAGTGCAGCTAGTTCTAGCGGGAGCTACGAGCAGTACTTC. Protein sequence: CSAASSSGSYEQYF.

This clonotype occurred a few times. This rearrangement joins TRBV2 to TRBJ2-3, with TRBD2 matching over 8 bases. CDR1 is SNHLY, CDR2 FYNNEI, per germline. The CDR3 extends over 15 amino acids. The V gene end was trimmed by 8 bases and the J gene end by 5 bases; junction bases not matched to a gene: 12. The CDR3 sequence: CASPERREAKDTQYF. CDR3 nucleotides: TGTGCCAGCCCCGAGCGGCGGGAGGCCAAAGATACGCAGTATTTT. Looking up the rest from reference TRBV2 and TRBJ2-3 gives the full variable domain: EPEVTQTPSHQVTQMGQEVILRCVPISNHLYFYWYRQILGQKVEFLVSFYNNEISEKSEIFDDQFSVERPDGSNFTLKIRSTKLEDSAMYFCASPERREAKDTQYFGPGTRLTVL.